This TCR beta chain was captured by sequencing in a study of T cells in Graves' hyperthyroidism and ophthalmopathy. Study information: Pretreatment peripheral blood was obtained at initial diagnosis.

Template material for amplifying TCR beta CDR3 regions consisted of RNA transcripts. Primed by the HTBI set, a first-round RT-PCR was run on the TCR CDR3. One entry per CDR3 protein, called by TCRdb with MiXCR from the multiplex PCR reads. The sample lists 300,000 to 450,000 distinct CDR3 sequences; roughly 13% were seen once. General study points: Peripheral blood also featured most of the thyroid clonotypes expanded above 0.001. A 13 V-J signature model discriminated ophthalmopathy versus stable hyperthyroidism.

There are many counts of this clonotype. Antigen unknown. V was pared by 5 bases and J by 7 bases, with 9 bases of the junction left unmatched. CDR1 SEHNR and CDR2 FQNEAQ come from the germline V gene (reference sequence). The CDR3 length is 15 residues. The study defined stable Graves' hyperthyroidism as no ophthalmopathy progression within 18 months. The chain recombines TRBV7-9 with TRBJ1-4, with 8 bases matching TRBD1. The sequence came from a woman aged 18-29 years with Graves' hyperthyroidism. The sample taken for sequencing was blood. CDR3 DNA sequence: TGTGCCAGCAGCGTACAGGGGGATCCTGCTGAAAAACTGTTTTTT. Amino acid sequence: CASSVQGDPAEKLFF.